Shown below are 3 T cell receptor beta chains from a single sample sequenced in a study of blood T cell repertoires in COVID-19. Produced via immunoSEQ multiplex PCR; TCRdb's table is partial and in-frame only. The data show approximately 300,000 clones, around 86% seen once. Sequencing used peripheral blood. The origin of the receptors is a man aged 50-59 years with active or convalescent COVID-19.

This chain links TRBV19 with TRBJ2-3; 9 nucleotides align to TRBD2. Looked up from germline, CDR1 is LNHDA and CDR2 is SQIVND (reference sequence). The junction had 5 bases not matched to a gene; V was cut back by 3 bases and J by 4 bases. This CDR3 has 15 residues. CDR3 in amino acids: CASSIGAGGPDTQYF. In DNA form, the CDR3 reads TGTGCCAGTAGTATCGGGGCGGGAGGGCCAGATACGCAGTATTTT.

In DNA, the CDR3 is TGTGCCAGCAGACCAACAGGGCCCAATCAGCCCCAGCATTTT. It is translated as CASRPTGPNQPQHF. The J gene is TRBJ1-5, the V gene TRBV28; tentatively, D is TRBD1 (6 bases). Deletions cut 6 bases from V and 3 bases from J, with 12 bases between. Germline lookup yields CDR1 MDHEN and CDR2 SYDVKM. The CDR3 has 14 residues.

This clone has only one observation. V and J are TRBV5-1 and TRBJ2-1; 9 bases are a match to TRBD2. CDR1 is SGHRS and CDR2 is YFSETQ in the germline V gene. V trimming: 0 bases; J trimming: 4 bases; junction bases outside the gene matches: 5. The CDR3 covers 16 residues. CDR3 bases: TGCGCCAGCAGCTTGGTGCTAGCGGGGCCTTACAATGAGCAGTTCTTC. Translation: CASSLVLAGPYNEQFF.